The clone carrying this T cell receptor (beta chain) has only a few counts. Its matching antigen is unknown. The sample comes from a study of T-cell memory formation after mild COVID-19. Findings and caveats of the study: Chiefly within CM and EM were the contracting CD4+ clones; CD8+ ones were within EMRA.

V lost 6 bases, J lost 5 bases, and 16 bases lay in between. Germline V gene sequence: CDR1 SGHTA, CDR2 FQGNSA. This CDR3 is 14 amino acids long. TCRdb analysed the 5' RACE reads with MiXCR anew, one entry per CDR3 protein. The sample records about 400,000 distinct CDR3 sequences, under 15% being singletons. This receptor was obtained from a young man who had mild COVID-19 (a few samples of this study predate the infection). Cell type and time point are not known. Sequenced input: PBMCs or a T cell subset sorted from them (not recorded which). This chain joins TRBV7-2 and TRBJ1-1, with a possible D match to TRBD1 (6 bases). The CDR3 sequence is CASRPTGFSTEAFF. In nucleotides, the CDR3 is TGTGCCAGCAGACCTACAGGGTTTAGTACTGAAGCTTTCTTT.